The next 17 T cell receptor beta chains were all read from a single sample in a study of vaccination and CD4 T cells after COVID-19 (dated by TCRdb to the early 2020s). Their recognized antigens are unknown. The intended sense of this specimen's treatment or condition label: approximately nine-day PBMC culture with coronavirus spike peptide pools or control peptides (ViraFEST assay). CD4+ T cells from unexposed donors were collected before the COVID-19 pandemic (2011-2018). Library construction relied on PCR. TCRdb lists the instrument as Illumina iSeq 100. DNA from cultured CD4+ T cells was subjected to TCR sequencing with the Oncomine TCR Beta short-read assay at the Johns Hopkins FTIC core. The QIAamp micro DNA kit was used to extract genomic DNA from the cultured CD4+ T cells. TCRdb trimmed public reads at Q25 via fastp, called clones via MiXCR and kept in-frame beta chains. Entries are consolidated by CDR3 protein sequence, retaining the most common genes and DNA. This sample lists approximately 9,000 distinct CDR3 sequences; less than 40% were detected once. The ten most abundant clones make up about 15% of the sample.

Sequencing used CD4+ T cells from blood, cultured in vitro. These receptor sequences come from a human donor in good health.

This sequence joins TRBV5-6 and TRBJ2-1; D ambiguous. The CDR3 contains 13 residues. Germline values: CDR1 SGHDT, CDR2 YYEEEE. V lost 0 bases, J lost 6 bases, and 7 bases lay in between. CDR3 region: CASSLALGNEQFF. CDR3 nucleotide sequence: TGTGCCAGCAGCTTGGCATTAGGCAATGAGCAGTTCTTC.

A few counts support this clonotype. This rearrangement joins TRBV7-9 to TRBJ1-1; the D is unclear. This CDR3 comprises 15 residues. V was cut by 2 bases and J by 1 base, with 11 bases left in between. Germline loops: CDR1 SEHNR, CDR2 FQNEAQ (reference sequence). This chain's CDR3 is CASSLLVGPNTEAFF. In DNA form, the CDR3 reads TGTGCCAGCAGCTTACTGGTGGGTCCGAACACTGAAGCTTTCTTT.

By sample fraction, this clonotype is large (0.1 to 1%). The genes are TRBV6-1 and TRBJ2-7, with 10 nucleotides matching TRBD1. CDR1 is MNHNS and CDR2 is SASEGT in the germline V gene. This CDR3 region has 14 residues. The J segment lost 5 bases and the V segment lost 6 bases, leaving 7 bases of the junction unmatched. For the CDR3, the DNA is TGTGCCAGCAGAAGACAGGGGGCGCAGGACGAGCAGTACTTC. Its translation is CASRRQGAQDEQYF.

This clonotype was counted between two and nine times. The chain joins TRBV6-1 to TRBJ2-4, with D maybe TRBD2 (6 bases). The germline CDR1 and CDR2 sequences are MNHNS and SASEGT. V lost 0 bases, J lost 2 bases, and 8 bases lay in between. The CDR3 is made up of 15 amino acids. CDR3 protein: CASSEAEGTKNIQYF. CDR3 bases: TGTGCCAGCAGTGAAGCGGAGGGGACCAAAAACATTCAGTACTTC.

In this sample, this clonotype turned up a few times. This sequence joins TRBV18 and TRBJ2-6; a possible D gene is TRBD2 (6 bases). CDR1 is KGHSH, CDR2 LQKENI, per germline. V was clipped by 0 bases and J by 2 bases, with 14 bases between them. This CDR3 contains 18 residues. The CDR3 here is CASSPPWDFTAGANVLTF. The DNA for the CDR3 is TGTGCCAGCTCACCACCGTGGGACTTCACAGCTGGGGCCAACGTCCTGACTTTC.

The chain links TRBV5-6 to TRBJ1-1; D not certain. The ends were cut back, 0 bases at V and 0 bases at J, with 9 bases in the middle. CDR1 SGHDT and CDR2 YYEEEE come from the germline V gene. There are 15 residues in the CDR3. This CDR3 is CASSLEQRMNTEAFF. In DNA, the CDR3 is TGTGCCAGCAGCTTGGAACAGCGCATGAACACTGAAGCTTTCTTT.

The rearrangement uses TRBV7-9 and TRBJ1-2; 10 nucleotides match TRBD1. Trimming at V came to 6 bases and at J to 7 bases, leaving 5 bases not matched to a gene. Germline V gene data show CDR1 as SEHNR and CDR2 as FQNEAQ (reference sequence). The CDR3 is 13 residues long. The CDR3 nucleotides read TGTGCCAGCAGTTGGGACAGGGGTGGTGGCTACACCTTC. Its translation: CASSWDRGGGYTF.

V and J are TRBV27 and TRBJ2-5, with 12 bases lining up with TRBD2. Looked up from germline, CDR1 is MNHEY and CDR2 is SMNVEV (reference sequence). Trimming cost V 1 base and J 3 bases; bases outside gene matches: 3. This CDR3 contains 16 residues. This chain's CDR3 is CASSLYGLAGKETQYF. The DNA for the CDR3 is TGTGCCAGCAGTTTATACGGACTAGCGGGAAAAGAGACCCAGTACTTC.

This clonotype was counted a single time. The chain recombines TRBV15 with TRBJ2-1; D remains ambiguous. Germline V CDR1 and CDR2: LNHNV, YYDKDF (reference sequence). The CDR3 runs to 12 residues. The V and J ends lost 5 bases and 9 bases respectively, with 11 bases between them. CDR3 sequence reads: CATSSLVSEQFF. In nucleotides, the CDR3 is TGTGCCACCAGCTCCCTCGTTAGTGAGCAGTTCTTC.

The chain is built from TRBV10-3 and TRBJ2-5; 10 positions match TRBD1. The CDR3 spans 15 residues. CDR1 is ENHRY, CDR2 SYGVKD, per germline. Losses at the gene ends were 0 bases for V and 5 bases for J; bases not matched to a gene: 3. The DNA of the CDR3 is TGTGCCATCAGTGAGTCGACAGGGGGCCGGGAGACCCAGTACTTC. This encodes CAISESTGGRETQYF.

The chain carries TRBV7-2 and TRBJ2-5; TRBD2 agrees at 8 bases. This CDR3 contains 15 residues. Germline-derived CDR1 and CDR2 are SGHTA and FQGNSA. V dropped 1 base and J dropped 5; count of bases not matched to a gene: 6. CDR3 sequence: CASSLGTSILETQYF. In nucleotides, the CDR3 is TGTGCCAGCAGCTTAGGGACTAGCATTTTGGAGACCCAGTACTTC.

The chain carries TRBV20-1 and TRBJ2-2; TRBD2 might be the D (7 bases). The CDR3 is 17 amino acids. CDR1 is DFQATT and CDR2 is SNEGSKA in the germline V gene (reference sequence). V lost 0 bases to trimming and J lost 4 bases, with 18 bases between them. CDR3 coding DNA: TGCAGTGCTAGAGATTGGGCGGGGGCAGCGGGCACCGGGGAGCTGTTTTTT. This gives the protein CSARDWAGAAGTGELFF.

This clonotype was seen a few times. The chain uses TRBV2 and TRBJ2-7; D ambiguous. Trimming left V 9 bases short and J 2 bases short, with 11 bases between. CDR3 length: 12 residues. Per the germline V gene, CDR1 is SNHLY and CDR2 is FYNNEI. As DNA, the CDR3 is TGTGCCAGTGATGACGCAACCTACGAGCAGTACTTC. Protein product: CASDDATYEQYF.

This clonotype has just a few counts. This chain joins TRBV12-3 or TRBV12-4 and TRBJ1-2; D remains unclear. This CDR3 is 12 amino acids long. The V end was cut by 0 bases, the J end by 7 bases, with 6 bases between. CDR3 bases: TGTGCCAGCAGTTTAGCTGGGTCTGGCTACACCTTC. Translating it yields CASSLAGSGYTF.

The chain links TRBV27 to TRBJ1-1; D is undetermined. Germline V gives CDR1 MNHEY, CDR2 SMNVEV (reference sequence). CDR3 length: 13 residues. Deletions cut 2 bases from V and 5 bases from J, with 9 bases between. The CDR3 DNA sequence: TGTGCCAGCAGTTTAAGGGAAGGAACTGAAGCTTTCTTT. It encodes CASSLREGTEAFF.

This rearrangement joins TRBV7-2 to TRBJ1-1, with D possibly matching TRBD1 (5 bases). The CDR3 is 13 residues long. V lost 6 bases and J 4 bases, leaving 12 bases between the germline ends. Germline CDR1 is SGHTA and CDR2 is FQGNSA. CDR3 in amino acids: CASRNSGGTEAFF. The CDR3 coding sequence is TGTGCCAGCAGAAACAGCGGGGGCACTGAAGCTTTCTTT. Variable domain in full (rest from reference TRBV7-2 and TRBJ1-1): GAGVSQSPSNKVTEKGKDVELRCDPISGHTALYWYRQSLGQGLEFLIYFQGNSAPDKSGLPSDRFSAERTGGSVSTLTIQRTQQEDSAVYLCASRNSGGTEAFFGQGTRLTVV.

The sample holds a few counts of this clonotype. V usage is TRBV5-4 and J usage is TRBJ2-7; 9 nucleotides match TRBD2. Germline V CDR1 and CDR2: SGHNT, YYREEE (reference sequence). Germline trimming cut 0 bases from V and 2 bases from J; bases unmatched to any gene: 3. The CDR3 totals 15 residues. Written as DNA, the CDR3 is TGTGCCAGCAGCTTGGAAGGCGGGAGGGCCTACGAGCAGTACTTC. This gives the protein CASSLEGGRAYEQYF.